This T cell receptor (beta chain) is drawn from a study of blood T cells in healthy people across ages. Study-level background: Per two T cells, template switching captured roughly one barcoded beta molecule. General study findings and limits: The donors' CMV status was not determined, possibly confounding changes in expanded clonotypes. Higher diversity and more naive CD4+ cells were features of long-lived donors, compared to aged donors. Diversity figures based on one million T cells were deemed too low.

Turning to this clonotype: Antigen specificity is unknown. One base away lies a much larger clone, so this may be a sequencing read error.

Next came a second PCR, run for about 7 to 12 cycles, which used a sample-barcoded 5' primer along with a J-beta primer mix. TCRdb reanalysed the 5' RACE reads using MiXCR and keeps one entry per CDR3 protein. The sample comprises about 590,000 distinct CDR3 sequences, 25% to 30% of which are singletons, and around 14% rests with the top ten. Germline-derived CDR1 and CDR2 are WSHSY and SAAADI. This CDR3 has 16 residues. This chain links TRBV10-2 with TRBJ2-1, with TRBD2 identical over 7 bases. This TCR was sampled from an elderly woman in good health. The source material was blood. The CDR3 DNA follows: TGCGCCAGCAGTGAGGTAGCGGGCCCTATAAACAATGAGCAGGTCTTC. Amino acids: CASSEVAGPINNEQVF.